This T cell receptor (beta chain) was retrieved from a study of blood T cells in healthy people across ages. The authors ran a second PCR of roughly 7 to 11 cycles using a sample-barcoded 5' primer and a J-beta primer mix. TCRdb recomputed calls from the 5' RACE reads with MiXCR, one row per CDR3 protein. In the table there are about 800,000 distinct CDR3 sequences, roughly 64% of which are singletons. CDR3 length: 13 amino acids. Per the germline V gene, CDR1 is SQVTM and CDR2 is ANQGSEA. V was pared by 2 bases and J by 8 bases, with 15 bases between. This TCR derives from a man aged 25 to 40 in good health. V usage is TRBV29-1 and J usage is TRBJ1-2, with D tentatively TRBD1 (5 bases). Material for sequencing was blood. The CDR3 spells CSVENEPGRGYTF. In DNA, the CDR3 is TGCAGCGTTGAAAATGAACCAGGGAGAGGCTACACCTTC.